Shown below are 4 T cell receptor beta chains from a single sample sequenced in a study of MAIT cells during Salmonella Paratyphi A infection. Time point: healthy control second sampling, 21 days after first. Valpha7.2+ CD161+ T cells were sorted by flow cytometry as MAIT cells. TCRdb redid the calling of the 5' RACE reads with MiXCR, one entry per CDR3 protein. The sample contains about 470 distinct CDR3 sequences, less than 40% of which appear only once. Sequenced material: MAIT cells from PBMCs. The receptors were sampled from an adult in good health.

The chain links TRBV20-1 to TRBJ2-5; 8 bases line up with TRBD2. The trim removed 0 bases at V and 4 bases at J, leaving 7 bases unmatched. CDR3 length: 15 residues. Germline V CDR1 and CDR2: DFQATT, SNEGSKA (reference sequence). The CDR3 nucleotides are TGCAGTGCTAGAGATCCGGGACTAGTTTCAGAGACCCAGTACTTC. Protein: CSARDPGLVSETQYF.

By its share, this clonotype is large. Written as DNA, the CDR3 is TGTGCCAGCACCACAGGAGGGCGGGACACCGGGGAGCTGTTTTTT. Translation gives CASTTGGRDTGELFF. This rearrangement joins TRBV6-2 or TRBV6-3 to TRBJ2-2; a weak D match, TRBD2 (6 bases). The CDR3 covers 15 residues. In germline, CDR1 is MNHEY, CDR2 SVGEGT. Trimming cost V 7 bases and J 3 bases, with 15 bases left between them.

This clonotype came up a few times. CDR3 region: CASSDAGGTTDTQYF. The CDR3 DNA sequence: TGTGCCAGCAGTGACGCGGGGGGCACCACAGATACGCAGTATTTT. This chain uses TRBV6-4 with TRBJ2-3; 8 positions match TRBD2. Trimming cost V 2 bases and J 2 bases; bases outside gene matches: 3. CDR1 MRHNA and CDR2 SNTAGT come from the germline V gene. The CDR3 length is 15 residues.

For this clonotype: Germline is not matched at one junction end, which may reflect a read error. V and J are TRBV5-1 and TRBJ2-3; 9 bases match TRBD2. The V gene's germline CDR1 is SGHRS and CDR2 YFSETQ. The CDR3 sequence is 15 residues long. CDR3 DNA sequence: TGCGCCAGCACTCCAGCGGGGGGCGGCACAGATAAGCAGTATTTT. As protein: CASTPAGGGTDKQYF.